The clone carrying this T cell receptor (beta chain) was observed many times. Its antigen is undetermined. From RNA transcripts, TCR beta CDR3 regions were amplified. First-round RT-PCR targeting the TCR CDR3 was performed with the HTBI primer set. TCRdb recomputed calls from the multiplex PCR reads with MiXCR, one row per CDR3 protein. There are about 360,000 distinct CDR3 sequences in the sample; less than 15% occur only once, and around a tenth lies in the top ten. This sample stems from a study of T cells in Graves' hyperthyroidism and ophthalmopathy. Germline V gene lookup returns CDR1 DFQATT and CDR2 SNEGSKA (reference sequence). The CDR3 runs to 11 residues. Study-wide points: In blood, most of the thyroid clonotypes expanded above 0.001 were also present. Separation of ophthalmopathy from stable hyperthyroidism was achieved by a 13 V-J model.

From approximately 9.5 ml of fresh peripheral blood, PBMCs were isolated. The chain recombines TRBV20-1 with TRBJ1-1; D not resolved. The clonotype was recovered from a young woman with Graves' hyperthyroidism. The sequenced sample was blood. The CDR3, as DNA: TGCAGCACTCCCCAGAACACTGAAGCTTTCTTT. It encodes CSTPQNTEAFF.